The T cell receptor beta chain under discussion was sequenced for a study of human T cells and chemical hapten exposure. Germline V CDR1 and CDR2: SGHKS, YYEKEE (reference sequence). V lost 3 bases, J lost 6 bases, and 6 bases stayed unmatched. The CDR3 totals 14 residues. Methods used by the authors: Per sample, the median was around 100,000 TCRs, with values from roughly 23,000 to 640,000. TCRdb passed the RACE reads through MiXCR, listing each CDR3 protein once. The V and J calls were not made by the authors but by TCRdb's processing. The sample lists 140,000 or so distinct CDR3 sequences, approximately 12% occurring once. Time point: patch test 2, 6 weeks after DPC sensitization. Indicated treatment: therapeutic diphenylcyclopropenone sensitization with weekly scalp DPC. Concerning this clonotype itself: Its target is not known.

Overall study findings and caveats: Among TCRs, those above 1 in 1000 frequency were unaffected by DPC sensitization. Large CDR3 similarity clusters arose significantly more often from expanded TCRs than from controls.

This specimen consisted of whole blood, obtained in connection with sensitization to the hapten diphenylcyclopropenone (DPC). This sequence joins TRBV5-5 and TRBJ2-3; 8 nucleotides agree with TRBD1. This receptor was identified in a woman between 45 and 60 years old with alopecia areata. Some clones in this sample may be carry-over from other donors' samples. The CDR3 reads CASSSRQGSDTQYF. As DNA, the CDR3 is TGTGCCAGCAGCTCCCGACAGGGGAGCGATACGCAGTATTTT. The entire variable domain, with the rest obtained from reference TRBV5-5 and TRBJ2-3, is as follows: DAGVTQSPTHLIKTRGQQVTLRCSPISGHKSVSWYQQVLGQGPQFIFQYYEKEERGRGNFPDRFSARQFPNYSSELNVNALLLGDSALYLCASSSRQGSDTQYFGPGTRLTVL.